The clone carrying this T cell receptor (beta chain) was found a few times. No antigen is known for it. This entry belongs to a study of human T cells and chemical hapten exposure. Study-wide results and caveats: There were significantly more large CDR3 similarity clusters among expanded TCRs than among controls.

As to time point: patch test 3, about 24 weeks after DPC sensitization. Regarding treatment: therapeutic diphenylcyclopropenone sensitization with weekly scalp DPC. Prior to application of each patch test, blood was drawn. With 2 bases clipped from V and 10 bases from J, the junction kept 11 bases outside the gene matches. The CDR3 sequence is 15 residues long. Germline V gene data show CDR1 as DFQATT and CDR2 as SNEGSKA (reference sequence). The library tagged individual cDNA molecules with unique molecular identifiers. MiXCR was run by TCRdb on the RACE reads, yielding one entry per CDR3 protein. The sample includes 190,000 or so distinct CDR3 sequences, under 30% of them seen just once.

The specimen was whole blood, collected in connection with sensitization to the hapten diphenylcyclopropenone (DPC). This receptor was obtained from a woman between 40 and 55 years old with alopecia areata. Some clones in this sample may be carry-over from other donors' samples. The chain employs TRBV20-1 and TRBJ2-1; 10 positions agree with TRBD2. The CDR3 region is CSARTASGSKQEQFF. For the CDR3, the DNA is TGCAGTGCTAGAACGGCTAGCGGGAGTAAACAAGAGCAGTTCTTC.